This T cell receptor (beta chain) is drawn from a study of cytomegalovirus exposure and HLA in healthy donors. 60 Vbeta and 13 Jbeta primers were used in PCR. Only in-frame clones appear in the TCRdb table, and some are missing; sequencing was by immunoSEQ multiplex PCR. The sample carries roughly 190,000 clones, 70% to 80% recorded once. Among the donors, all were healthy bone marrow donors. J was trimmed by 7 bases and V by 5 bases; bases with no gene match: 12. CDR3 size: 16 residues. In germline, CDR1 is SGHAT, CDR2 FQNNGV. This clonotype was obtained from a woman in her twenties or thirties in good health and CMV-seropositive. Specimen: PBMCs. The chain has TRBV11-2 and TRBJ2-1; 9 bases are a match to TRBD2. This CDR3 reads CASSLSFPGLANEQFF. The DNA for the CDR3 is TGTGCCAGCAGCCTTAGTTTCCCGGGACTAGCAAATGAGCAGTTCTTC.